This entry is about one T cell receptor (beta chain). As processed by the authors: Reference gene primer amplification gave estimated nucleated cell counts. Produced via immunoSEQ multiplex PCR; TCRdb's table is partial and in-frame only. That table gives V, J and clone size, and the DNA gave D and trimming. Of around 180,000 clones listed, more than 70% were seen once; the top ten hold 3.5% to 5%. The data stem from a study of blood T cell repertoires in COVID-19. Study-wide context: Some COVID-19 samples were acute and others convalescent; all came from the United States, Italy and Spain. PBMCs, B-cell-depleted T cells, or T cells were the source of the cDNA or gDNA that made up the material.

The CDR3 extends over 13 amino acids. Germline V gene sequence: CDR1 LNHDA, CDR2 SQIVND (reference sequence). J gave up 8 bases and V 8 bases, and 7 bases lay outside the gene matches. This receptor was identified in a woman in her twenties or thirties with acute or convalescent COVID-19. Sequenced material: peripheral blood. The chain employs TRBV19 and TRBJ2-4, with 9 nucleotides matching TRBD1. CDR3 protein: CASGSGQGDIQYF. The CDR3 coding sequence is TGTGCCAGTGGATCGGGACAGGGCGACATTCAGTACTTC.